The T cell receptor (beta chain) described here comes from a study of blood T cell repertoires in COVID-19. Study summary: Samples of COVID-19 (acute and convalescent) were obtained from the United States, Italy and Spain.

Sequencing was performed with immunoSEQ multiplex PCR; in TCRdb, only in-frame clones are kept and a portion is missing. The table has about 400,000 clones, more than 80% seen once; the top ten hold 1.4%. V lost 5 bases to trimming and J lost 3 bases, with 8 bases between them. Germline V gene data show CDR1 as MNHEY and CDR2 as SVGAGI. CDR3 length: 12 residues. The sequence was collected from a woman in her twenties or thirties with active or convalescent COVID-19. The sample comprised peripheral blood. This chain joins TRBV6-5 and TRBJ2-7; D is ambiguous. CDR3 residues: CASSRLVYEQYF. The CDR3 DNA is TGTGCCAGCAGTAGACTGGTCTACGAGCAGTACTTC.